Shown below are 10 T cell receptor beta chains from a single sample sequenced in a study of blood T cell repertoires in COVID-19. Clones were sequenced by immunoSEQ multiplex PCR, and TCRdb holds only the in-frame ones, with some missing. The sample includes some 130,000 clones, around 89% seen only once; the top ten take around 4.5%. Sequences were obtained from peripheral blood. The receptors come from a man in his 60s with COVID-19, enrolled during active disease.

The rearrangement uses TRBV7-9 and TRBJ2-6; D is possibly TRBD1 (5 bases). CDR1 is SEHNR, CDR2 FQNEAQ, per germline (reference sequence). The CDR3 extends over 14 amino acids. Trimming removed 5 bases at V and 4 bases at J, with 9 bases between. In nucleotides, the CDR3 is TGTGCCAGCAGCCCAGGGTCCGGGGCCAACGTCCTGACTTTC. Amino acids: CASSPGSGANVLTF.

The chain recombines TRBV6-5 with TRBJ1-1, with 10 positions matching TRBD1. The CDR3 has 14 amino acids. Germline CDR1 is MNHEY and CDR2 is SVGAGI. The V segment lost 4 bases and the J segment 5 bases; nucleotides outside the gene matches: 4. The CDR3: CASSSDRGGTEAFF. The CDR3 bases are TGTGCCAGCAGTTCGGACAGGGGGGGGACTGAAGCTTTCTTT.

V is TRBV18 and J is TRBJ2-3; 9 nucleotides align to TRBD1. This CDR3 contains 15 residues. Germline V gene data show CDR1 as KGHSH and CDR2 as LQKENI. Losses at the gene ends were 3 bases for V and 2 bases for J; bases not matched to a gene: 3. CDR3 nucleotide sequence: TGTGCCAGCTCACCGGGACAGGGAAACACAGATACGCAGTATTTT. It is translated as CASSPGQGNTDTQYF.

The chain recombines TRBV19 with TRBJ1-5, with a tentative D call TRBD1 (6 bases). The CDR3 sequence is 18 residues long. V was trimmed by 3 bases and J by 0 bases, leaving 18 bases between them. Germline CDR1 is LNHDA and CDR2 is SQIVND (reference sequence). The CDR3 nucleotides are TGTGCCAGTAGTATCACAGGGCTGGCGTATTATAGCAATCAGCCCCAGCATTTT. Translating it yields CASSITGLAYYSNQPQHF.

V is TRBV30 and J is TRBJ1-5, with 7 bases fitting TRBD1. V dropped 0 bases and J dropped 7; count of bases not matched to a gene: 6. This CDR3 comprises 14 residues. The germline V gene has CDR1 GTSNPN and CDR2 SVGIG (reference sequence). The CDR3, as DNA: TGTGCCTGGAGTGTGGCAGGGGGTAGGCAGCCCCAGCATTTT. This codes for CAWSVAGGRQPQHF.

The chain has TRBV3-1 (or the pseudogene TRBV3-2) and TRBJ1-2; maybe TRBD1 (5 bases). CDR3 size: 12 residues. V gave up 4 bases and J gave up 5 bases, with 8 bases separating them. Looked up from germline, CDR1 is LGHDT and CDR2 is YNNKEL (reference sequence). The CDR3 DNA reads TGTGCCAGCAGCCCGGGGACTTATGGCTACACCTTC. Encoded protein: CASSPGTYGYTF.

This chain uses TRBV18 with TRBJ1-2, with a tentative D call TRBD1 (5 bases). The CDR3 loop spans 18 amino acids. V was clipped by 3 bases and J by 4 bases, with 24 bases between them. The germline V gene encodes CDR1 KGHSH and CDR2 LQKENI. The CDR3 loop reads CASSPRFRSGAQVYGYTF. In DNA, the CDR3 is TGTGCCAGCTCACCCCGCTTTAGAAGCGGGGCCCAAGTCTATGGCTACACCTTC.

CDR3 nucleotides: TGTGCCAGCAGTTACAAACAGGGGGTCTTTCGCAATCAGCCCCAGCATTTT. Translating gives CASSYKQGVFRNQPQHF. The rearrangement uses TRBV6-2 or TRBV6-3 and TRBJ1-5; 8 positions match TRBD1. The ends lost 2 bases at V and 2 bases at J; junction bases unmatched: 8. The CDR3 extends over 17 amino acids. CDR1 MNHEY and CDR2 SVGEGT come from the germline V gene.

The chain combines TRBV4-2 with TRBJ1-1, with TRBD1 matching 7 bases. Losses at the gene ends were 6 bases for V and 5 bases for J; bases not matched to a gene: 12. This CDR3 contains 15 residues. CDR1 and CDR2 from the germline V gene are LGHNA and YNFKEQ. This chain's CDR3 is CASRTPETGLTEAFF. For the CDR3, the DNA is TGTGCCAGCAGGACACCGGAGACAGGGCTTACTGAAGCTTTCTTT.

In its sample, this clone was seen a few times. The V gene is TRBV28, the J gene TRBJ2-5; the D gene is possibly TRBD2 (5 bases). Germline V gene sequence: CDR1 MDHEN, CDR2 SYDVKM. The CDR3 totals 13 residues. Trimming shortened V by 7 bases and J by 5 bases, and 14 bases separated the two germline ends. This chain's CDR3 is CASKAGRGETQYF. CDR3 coding DNA: TGTGCCAGCAAAGCCGGTAGAGGGGAGACCCAGTACTTC.